The clone carrying this TCR beta chain was seen a handful of times. Its antigen is still unknown. This sample was taken from a study of metastatic and nonmetastatic thyroid tumors. Study-wide background: Malignant and benign thyroid patients had repertoires compared in peripheral blood and tumor or nodule tissue.

Treatment of any kind had been given to no patient before thyroid surgery. In the original workflow: To classify distant metastasis in papillary thyroid cancer, a model was built from CDR3 differences across clinicopathological groups. TCRdb used MiXCR to call clones anew from the PCR reads. These V and J calls originate from TCRdb's pipeline instead of the authors' own analysis. The table includes some 55,000 clones, roughly 30% detected once. Notes on the study in general: TCR beta diversity was reportedly significantly higher in malignant thyroid tumors than benign nodules, in blood and tumor.

Germline CDR1 and CDR2: MNHNS and SASEGT. CDR3 length: 14 residues. Trimming stripped 2 bases from V and 10 bases from J, with 12 bases between. V and J are TRBV6-1 and TRBJ1-6; D not certain. The clonotype was recovered from a female donor with papillary thyroid cancer or a benign thyroid nodule (not recorded which). Some clones in this sample may be carry-over from other donors' samples. Material: blood. The CDR3 DNA sequence: TGTGCCAGCAGTGAAATGCCAGGAGAATCACCCCTCCACTTT. Residues: CASSEMPGESPLHF.